Following are 14 T cell receptor beta chains from one sample sequenced in a study of spatial heterogeneity in lung cancer. One entry per CDR3 protein, called by TCRdb with MiXCR from the 5' RACE reads. The table records roughly 120,000 distinct CDR3 sequences, 10% to 13% of them present only once. Indicated time point: blood at routine non-recurrence follow-up after resection. The starting material was PBMCs, obtained at follow-up. These receptors came from a female donor with early-stage non-small cell lung cancer.

The table lists this clonotype with a few counts. The chain combines TRBV18 with TRBJ2-3; 7 bases fit TRBD1. Germline V lookup: CDR1 KGHSH, CDR2 LQKENI. Trimming took 4 bases from V and 5 from J; bases not matched to a gene: 6. This CDR3 spans 14 amino acids. For the CDR3, the DNA is TGTGCCAGCTCACGACAGGGCGGAGAAGATACGCAGTATTTT. This codes for CASSRQGGEDTQYF.

Of note for this clonotype: This may come from a read error, since a much larger clone is one base off. This chain joins TRBV29-1 and TRBJ2-1, with 11 bases identical to TRBD2. This CDR3 spans 16 amino acids. The junction had 9 bases not matched to a gene; V was cut back by 4 bases and J by 4 bases. CDR1 is SQVTM and CDR2 is ANQGSEA in the germline V gene. CDR3 region: CSVGWLAGGIYNEQFF. In nucleotides, the CDR3 is TGCAGCGTTGGCTGGCTAGCGGGAGGTATTTACAATGAGCAGTTCTTC.

This clonotype was picked up a small number of times. The V gene is TRBV27, the J gene TRBJ2-1; D is undetermined. V dropped 6 bases and J dropped 9 bases, with 12 bases sitting between them. This CDR3 region has 12 residues. The germline V gene has CDR1 MNHEY and CDR2 SMNVEV (reference sequence). The CDR3 DNA sequence: TGTGCCAGCAGCCGAGGTCGTGGTGAGCAGTTCTTC. This translates into CASSRGRGEQFF.

This clonotype was picked up a small number of times. The chain recombines TRBV12-5 with TRBJ2-2; 10 bases map to TRBD2. With 1 base clipped from V and 0 bases from J, the junction kept 2 bases outside the gene matches. CDR1 is LGHNT, CDR2 FRNRAP, per germline. The length of the CDR3 is 17 residues. The CDR3: CASGLGLAGANTGELFF. The DNA of the CDR3 is TGTGCTAGTGGTTTGGGTCTAGCGGGAGCGAACACCGGGGAGCTGTTTTTT.

This clonotype has only a few counts. The chain carries TRBV24-1 and TRBJ2-3; TRBD1 aligns across 12 bases. CDR3 length: 16 amino acids. Per germline, CDR1 KGHDR and CDR2 SFDVKD. The trim removed 4 bases at V and 5 bases at J, leaving 6 bases unmatched. The chain's CDR3 is CATSDPGTGGEDTQYF. The DNA of the CDR3 is TGTGCCACCAGTGACCCCGGGACAGGGGGCGAAGATACGCAGTATTTT.

This clonotype was detected only a few times. The CDR3 DNA reads as TGTGCCAGCAGCCCCTCGGGACAGGGGAACTACGAGCAGTACTTC. Amino acids: CASSPSGQGNYEQYF. The V and J genes are TRBV3-1 and TRBJ2-7, with TRBD1 matching 10 bases. The germline gives CDR1 LGHDT, CDR2 YNNKEL (reference sequence). This CDR3 contains 15 residues. The V segment lost 4 bases and the J segment 3 bases; nucleotides outside the gene matches: 6.

This clonotype has more than one count but fewer than ten. The V and J genes are TRBV3-1 and TRBJ2-3; 7 nucleotides align to TRBD2. V was pared by 6 bases and J by 1 base, with 7 bases of the junction left unmatched. CDR3 length: 15 residues. From germline, CDR1 is LGHDT and CDR2 YNNKEL (reference sequence). As DNA, the CDR3 is TGTGCCAGCAGTCGGGGACTATACGGCACAGATACGCAGTATTTT. The encoded protein is CASSRGLYGTDTQYF.

The V gene is TRBV3-1, the J gene TRBJ2-1; weak D call: TRBD1 (5 bases). The CDR3 totals 14 residues. With 9 bases removed from V and 7 bases from J, the gap between germline ends came to 19 bases. Germline V gene data show CDR1 as LGHDT and CDR2 as YNNKEL (reference sequence). The CDR3 protein is CARVAGQPGNEQFF. The CDR3, as DNA: TGTGCCAGGGTAGCTGGACAACCTGGGAATGAGCAGTTCTTC.

This clonotype was seen repeatedly, ten times or more. The rearrangement links TRBV29-1 to TRBJ2-1, with a weak D call TRBD2 (5 bases). Germline V gene lookup returns CDR1 SQVTM and CDR2 ANQGSEA. This CDR3 is built from 12 residues. V was cut by 3 bases and J by 8 bases, with 11 bases left in between. The CDR3 nucleotides are TGCAGCGTTGAGCCTAGCACACATGAGCAGTTCTTC. It codes for CSVEPSTHEQFF.

This chain connects TRBV18 to TRBJ2-1; no clear D. CDR1 is KGHSH, CDR2 LQKENI, per germline. CDR3 length equals 15 residues. Trimming took 2 bases from V and 7 from J, leaving 15 bases between them. The DNA for the CDR3 is TGTGCCAGCTCACCAAGTAGGGAAATTCGGAATGAGCAGTTCTTC. Encoded protein: CASSPSREIRNEQFF.

This clonotype was counted between two and nine times. V gene TRBV27 combines with J gene TRBJ2-7; D is perhaps TRBD1 (6 bases). This CDR3 region has 14 residues. V was trimmed by 7 bases and J by 3 bases, leaving 16 bases between them. CDR1 and CDR2 (germline): MNHEY, SMNVEV (reference sequence). CDR3 sequence reads: CASKTRDKFYEQYF. CDR3 bases: TGTGCCAGCAAAACCCGGGACAAATTCTACGAGCAGTACTTC.

The chain combines TRBV9 with TRBJ2-2; tentatively, D is TRBD1 or TRBD2 (5 bases each). The germline gives CDR1 SGDLS, CDR2 YYNGEE. There are 17 residues in the CDR3. Trimming shortened V by 1 base and J by 2 bases, and 15 bases separated the two germline ends. This CDR3 reads CASSVNPPGPNTGELFF. CDR3 DNA: TGTGCCAGCAGCGTAAATCCACCGGGACCAAACACCGGGGAGCTGTTTTTT.

This clonotype came up many times. V usage is TRBV3-1 and J usage is TRBJ2-6, with TRBD1 as a possible D gene (5 bases). Per the germline V gene, CDR1 is LGHDT and CDR2 is YNNKEL (reference sequence). The CDR3 loop spans 16 amino acids. V was trimmed by 3 bases and J by 4 bases, leaving 13 bases between them. CDR3 DNA sequence: TGTGCCAGCAGCCAGGTGTACAGGAGAGGGGCCAACGTCCTGACTTTC. It yields the protein CASSQVYRRGANVLTF. Based on the CDR3 plus reference TRBV3-1 and TRBJ2-6, the full variable domain is DTAVSQTPKYLVTQMGNDKSIKCEQNLGHDTMYWYKQDSKKFLKIMFSYNNKELIINETVPNRFSPKSPDKAHLNLHINSLELGDSAVYFCASSQVYRRGANVLTFGAGSRLTVL.

This clonotype was observed a handful of times. In DNA form, the CDR3 reads TGTGCCAGCAGTGACCCCACATCGGGGCGCAGGGCCTACAATGAGCAGTTCTTC. Translated, it gives CASSDPTSGRRAYNEQFF. V is TRBV2 and J is TRBJ2-1; D possibly matches TRBD1 or TRBD2 (5 bases each). Germline CDR1 and CDR2: SNHLY and FYNNEI. The germline V and J ends were trimmed by 3 bases and 2 bases, with 20 bases remaining between them. The CDR3 is 18 residues long.